This T cell receptor (beta chain) was retrieved from a study of shared clonotypes between healthy human individuals. Germline V gene sequence: CDR1 SGHTA, CDR2 FQGNSA. The CDR3 spans 15 residues. V lost 3 bases and J lost 2; bases outside the gene matches: 5. The test was conducted at deep level. Sorted-subset replicate PCR reactions were performed with approximately 190 ng DNA, corresponding to roughly 30,000 T cell genomes. The repertoire was sequenced with immunoSEQ multiplex PCR; TCRdb's copy has only in-frame clones and lacks some. The table lists some 380,000 clones, just over 95% of them singletons, with about 0.32% in the top ten. This clone occurred once. The target antigen is unknown. Overall study results and limits: The naive CD4 repertoires of a handful of donors were compared, and approximately 4.7% of clonotypes were shared.

The TCR originated in a man between 25 and 39 years old in good health. The genes are TRBV7-2 and TRBJ2-3; TRBD2 aligns across 7 bases. The sample comprised memory CD8+ T cells sorted from blood. Subset specified: CD45RO+ cells pooled with CCR7-negative TemRA cells. CDR3 region: CASSFVGLYTDTQYF. CDR3 DNA: TGTGCCAGCAGCTTTGTGGGACTATACACAGATACGCAGTATTTT.